These 10 T cell receptor beta chains were sequenced from one sample in a study of a mutant IDH1 vaccine in newly diagnosed glioma. Generated by immunoSEQ multiplex PCR, the TCRdb table keeps only in-frame clones and is missing some. This sample yields approximately 37,000 clones, of which around 82% are seen a single time; over 15% belongs to the top ten. These receptors' antigens are unknown. Stated time point: week 47, end of study. The study gave 300 ug of mutant IDH1 20-mer peptide per vaccine dose, with topical imiquimod. This material consisted of PBMCs, taken from a glioma patient whose treatment included an IDH1 peptide vaccine. The receptors derive from a man younger than 35 with glioma. Some clones in this sample may be carry-over from other donors' samples.

V is TRBV11-2 and J is TRBJ1-3; TRBD1 aligns across 7 bases. There are 15 residues in the CDR3. The trim removed 2 bases at V and 2 bases at J, leaving 3 bases unmatched. The germline V gene has CDR1 SGHAT and CDR2 FQNNGV. The CDR3: CASSLKGAPGNTIYF. CDR3 nucleotides: TGTGCCAGCAGCTTAAAGGGGGCTCCTGGAAACACCATATATTTT. Full variable domain (outside the CDR3, taken from reference TRBV11-2 and TRBJ1-3): EAGVAQSPRYKIIEKRQSVAFWCNPISGHATLYWYQQILGQGPKLLIQFQNNGVVDDSQLPKDRFSAERLKGVDSTLKIQPAKLEDSAVYLCASSLKGAPGNTIYFGEGSWLTVV.

CDR3 residues: CASSTGTDVQPQHF. The CDR3 nucleotides read TGTGCCAGTAGCACCGGGACGGACGTCCAGCCCCAGCATTTT. This chain connects TRBV19 to TRBJ1-5, with D possibly being TRBD1 (5 bases). Trimming took 6 bases from V and 7 from J, leaving 16 bases between them. Germline CDR1 LNHDA, CDR2 SQIVND (reference sequence). The CDR3 has 14 residues.

The chain combines TRBV19 with TRBJ2-5; D perhaps matches TRBD2 (5 bases). The germline V and J ends were trimmed by 1 base and 4 bases, with 10 bases remaining between them. The CDR3 contains 14 residues. CDR1 and CDR2 (germline): LNHDA, SQIVND (reference sequence). This CDR3 is CASSIGGRGETQYF. The CDR3 DNA reads as TGTGCCAGTAGTATAGGAGGGCGCGGAGAGACCCAGTACTTC.

The chain carries TRBV6-6 and TRBJ1-3; the D is unclear. The CDR3 extends over 14 amino acids. Trimming left V 6 bases short and J 4 bases short, with 13 bases between. CDR1 and CDR2 (germline): MNHNY, SVGAGI (reference sequence). The CDR3 loop reads CASSLRRGGNTIYF. Here the CDR3 DNA reads TGTGCCAGCAGCCTACGTAGAGGGGGAAACACCATATATTTT.

The CDR3 sequence is CASSTPGGPGYTF. In DNA form, the CDR3 reads TGTGCCAGCAGCACGCCCGGTGGTCCAGGCTACACCTTC. The genes are TRBV7-8 and TRBJ1-2; unclear D gene. The length of the CDR3 is 13 residues. Trimming left V 5 bases short and J 8 bases short, with 15 bases between. Germline V gene sequence: CDR1 SGHVS, CDR2 FQNEAQ.

The chain combines TRBV7-2 with TRBJ1-1, with 9 bases lining up with TRBD1. The CDR3 extends over 16 amino acids. With 4 bases clipped from V and 8 bases from J, the junction kept 14 bases outside the gene matches. From germline, CDR1 is SGHTA and CDR2 FQGNSA. The CDR3 sequence: CASSSVYRGQAYEAFF. The CDR3 DNA is TGTGCCAGCAGCTCGGTATACAGGGGGCAAGCATACGAAGCTTTCTTT.

The chain links TRBV30 to TRBJ1-2; a possible D gene is TRBD1 (5 bases). There are 12 residues in the CDR3. Germline-derived CDR1 and CDR2 are GTSNPN and SVGIG (reference sequence). With 3 bases removed from V and 9 bases from J, the gap between germline ends came to 14 bases. The CDR3 nucleotides read TGTGCCTGGAGCCGGGACTTTGCGAGCTACACCTTC. It encodes CAWSRDFASYTF.

The V and J genes are TRBV4-1 and TRBJ2-7; 7 nucleotides agree with TRBD2. The V and J ends lost 5 bases and 6 bases, in that order; junction bases with no gene match: 1. In germline, CDR1 is MGHRA, CDR2 YSYEKL. CDR3 length equals 11 residues. The CDR3 coding sequence is TGCGCCAGCAGCGGGGGGGGCGAGCAGTACTTC. As protein: CASSGGGEQYF.

This clone is judged large. Other DNA sequences in this specimen translate into the identical CDR3. V is TRBV15 and J is TRBJ2-3, with D uncertain. This CDR3 has 17 residues. V was shortened by 0 bases and J by 0 bases, with 13 bases between the two germline ends. Germline CDR1 LNHNV, CDR2 YYDKDF (reference sequence). This chain's CDR3 is CATSRDRSSLSTDTQYF. CDR3 sequence (DNA): TGTGCCACCAGCAGAGATCGCTCAAGCCTTAGCACAGATACGCAGTATTTT.

The CDR3 coding sequence is TGCGCCAGCAGCCAAGAGAAAACCTCAACTTACGAGCAGTACTTC. Its protein is CASSQEKTSTYEQYF. The chain recombines TRBV4-3 with TRBJ2-7, with unresolved D. The CDR3 is 15 residues long. Trimming took off 0 bases at V and 4 bases at J, with 13 bases between the two ends. Germline values: CDR1 LGHNA, CDR2 YSLEER.